This T cell receptor beta chain was observed in a study of human T cells and chemical hapten exposure. Study context: Diphenylcyclopropenone doses were given weekly to the scalps of patients across the approximately 24-week study.

Time point denoted: patch test 1, 2 weeks after DPC sensitization. Indicated treatment: therapeutic diphenylcyclopropenone sensitization with weekly scalp DPC. Blood draws came first, before each patch test. Turning to this clonotype: Its antigen is as yet unknown.

CDR3 size: 17 residues. Each cDNA molecule in the library carried unique molecular identifiers. MiXCR was run by TCRdb on the RACE reads, yielding one entry per CDR3 protein. The table has about 380,000 distinct CDR3 sequences, approximately 4.4% seen once; the top ten hold around 2%. Regarding the study as a whole: While controls formed fewer of them, expanded TCRs formed significantly more large CDR3 similarity clusters.

The sequence was obtained from a woman between 50 and 59 years old with alopecia areata. Some clones in this sample may be carry-over from other donors' samples. J is TRBJ2-6 and V is TRBV21-1; no DNA check was done on the table's D call, TRBD1. TRBV21-1 constitutes a pseudogene. The sample was whole blood, taken in connection with sensitization to the hapten diphenylcyclopropenone (DPC). CDR3 nucleotides: TGTGCCAGCAGCATCCCTCAGGGTTACTCTGGGGCCAACGTCCTGACTTTC. Its translation: CASSIPQGYSGANVLTF.